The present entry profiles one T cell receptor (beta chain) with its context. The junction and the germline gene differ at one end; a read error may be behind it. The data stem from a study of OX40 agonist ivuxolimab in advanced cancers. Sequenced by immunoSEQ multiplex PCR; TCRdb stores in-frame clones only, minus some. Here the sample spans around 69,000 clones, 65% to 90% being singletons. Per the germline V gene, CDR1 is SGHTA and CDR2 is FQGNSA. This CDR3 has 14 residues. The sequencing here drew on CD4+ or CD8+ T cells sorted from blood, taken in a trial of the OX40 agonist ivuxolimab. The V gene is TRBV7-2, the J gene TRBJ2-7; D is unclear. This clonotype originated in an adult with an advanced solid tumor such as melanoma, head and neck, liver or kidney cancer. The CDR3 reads CASSLDLGSDEQYF. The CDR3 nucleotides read TGTGCCAGCAGCTTAGACCTGGGCTCCGACGAGCAGTACTTC.